This T cell receptor beta chain was sequenced for a study of molecular identifiers for immune sequencing clone quantification. Study-wide findings and caveats: Clonotypes surpassing 20 RNA copies contained over 99% of effector molecules, versus under 1% in naive cells.

Using its own MiXCR run on the PCR reads, TCRdb lists one record per CDR3 protein. The sample records about 630,000 distinct CDR3 sequences, 25% being singletons. A remark on this clonotype: Its antigen is unidentified.

Using a CD8+CD4-CCR7+CD45RA+ phenotype, naive CD8 T cells were sorted. This receptor was obtained from a human donor in good health. Some libraries in this study had Jurkat cell RNA spiked in. The sequenced sample consisted of naive CD8+ T cells from blood, with Jurkat cell RNA spiked in. The subset is: FACS-sorted CD8+CD4-CCR7+CD45RA+ naive T cells.

This chain's CDR3 is CASSQDSQGRGGGYTF. CDR3 sequence (DNA): TGTGCCAGCAGCCAAGATTCGCAGGGGAGAGGAGGTGGCTACACCTTC. This sequence joins TRBV3-1 and TRBJ1-2; possibly TRBD1 for D (6 bases). CDR3 size: 16 residues. The germline V gene has CDR1 LGHDT and CDR2 YNNKEL (reference sequence). V was clipped by 0 bases and J by 7 bases, with 18 bases between them.